The 25 T cell receptor beta chains given below trace back to one sample, sequenced in a study of blood T cell repertoires in COVID-19. Assay: immunoSEQ multiplex PCR; the TCRdb copy retains only in-frame clones and omits some. The repertoire consists of under 200,000 clones, with about 85% occurring once and the leading ten covering roughly 21%. The specimen was peripheral blood. The receptors come from a man between 60 and 75 years old with active or convalescent COVID-19.

This rearrangement joins TRBV13 to TRBJ1-1; 9 nucleotides line up with TRBD1. This CDR3 has 15 amino acids. Germline CDR1 reads PRHDT; CDR2 reads FYEKMQ (reference sequence). V shed 1 base, J shed 4 bases, and the junction held 4 bases outside the gene matches. The CDR3 loop is CASSLEQGALTEAFF. The CDR3 DNA reads as TGTGCCAGCAGCTTAGAACAGGGGGCGCTCACTGAAGCTTTCTTT.

This sequence joins TRBV5-1 and TRBJ1-1; a weak D match, TRBD1 (5 bases). The germline CDR1 and CDR2 sequences are SGHRS and YFSETQ. This CDR3 spans 15 amino acids. The V and J ends lost 0 bases and 0 bases respectively, with 9 bases between them. CDR3 in DNA: TGCGCCAGCAGCTTGGTAGACAGCATGAACACTGAAGCTTTCTTT. Amino acid sequence: CASSLVDSMNTEAFF.

This chain joins TRBV5-4 and TRBJ2-3; 7 bases are shared with TRBD1. V lost 3 bases, J lost 2 bases, and 3 bases stayed unmatched. Germline-derived CDR1 and CDR2 are SGHNT and YYREEE (reference sequence). This CDR3 has 14 amino acids. DNA for the CDR3: TGTGCCAGCAGCTGGACAGGTTCCACAGATACGCAGTATTTT. This gives the protein CASSWTGSTDTQYF.

The chain couples TRBV10-3 to TRBJ1-6, with 7 bases fitting TRBD1. The CDR3 runs 15 residues. The germline V gene encodes CDR1 ENHRY and CDR2 SYGVKD. Germline trimming cut 0 bases from V and 10 bases from J; bases unmatched to any gene: 6. The CDR3 bases are TGTGCCATCAGTGAGTCTGACAGGGTGATATCACCCCTCCACTTT. The encoded protein is CAISESDRVISPLHF.

This clone was seen once. The chain couples TRBV3-1 (or the pseudogene TRBV3-2) to TRBJ2-5; 7 nucleotides match TRBD2. CDR3 size: 12 residues. The V gene's germline CDR1 is LGHDT and CDR2 YNNKEL (reference sequence). Trimming took 6 bases from V and 5 from J; bases not matched to a gene: 3. The DNA for the CDR3 is TGTGCCAGCAGGGGACTATCGGAGACCCAGTACTTC. Translating it yields CASRGLSETQYF.

This clone came up once. The chain is built from TRBV10-3 and TRBJ2-7, with 9 bases aligning to TRBD2. V was clipped by 11 bases and J by 6 bases; unmatched bases: 8. Germline CDR1 and CDR2: ENHRY and SYGVKD. CDR3 size: 12 residues. In DNA form, the CDR3 reads TGTGCCTTGGCTAGCGGGGAAGGCGAGCAGTACTTC. Amino acid sequence: CALASGEGEQYF.

This clone was seen a few times. The rearrangement links TRBV3-1 (or the pseudogene TRBV3-2) to TRBJ1-2; D may be TRBD1 (6 bases). This CDR3 comprises 15 residues. V was clipped by 2 bases and J by 6 bases, with 16 bases between them. The germline V gene has CDR1 LGHDT and CDR2 YNNKEL (reference sequence). The CDR3 spells CASSQSGGLQHGYTF. CDR3 nucleotides: TGTGCCAGCAGCCAATCGGGGGGCTTGCAACATGGCTACACCTTC.

To note about this clone: Different DNA sequences within this sample yield the same CDR3. The genes are TRBV7-9 and TRBJ1-3; no definite D call. Germline CDR1 reads SEHNR; CDR2 reads FQNEAQ (reference sequence). This CDR3 region has 13 residues. V was pared by 2 bases and J by 1 base, with 3 bases between. The CDR3 DNA follows: TGTGCCAGCAGCTTACCTTCTGGAAACACCATATATTTT. The encoded protein is CASSLPSGNTIYF.

This chain uses TRBV4-1 with TRBJ2-3; weak D call: TRBD1 (5 bases). Germline V CDR1 and CDR2: MGHRA, YSYEKL. V shed 10 bases and J shed 3 bases, with 23 bases lying between them. This CDR3 is built from 16 residues. CDR3 nucleotide sequence: TGCGCCACCAGTCCGGGTCGGGCTAAGGGGACAGATACGCAGTATTTT. It is translated as CATSPGRAKGTDTQYF.

The chain joins TRBV7-9 to TRBJ2-7, with 7 positions matching TRBD1. J was trimmed by 4 bases and V by 5 bases; bases with no gene match: 8. Germline values: CDR1 SEHNR, CDR2 FQNEAQ (reference sequence). CDR3 length equals 14 residues. In nucleotides, the CDR3 is TGTGCCAGCAGCCCCAGGGGACAGCCTTACGAGCAGTACTTC. Translation: CASSPRGQPYEQYF.

The table lists this clone with a count of one. The chain combines TRBV9 with TRBJ1-4, with D perhaps TRBD1 (6 bases). Germline lookup yields CDR1 SGDLS and CDR2 YYNGEE. Trimming pared 3 bases from V and 8 bases from J, leaving 14 bases between. The CDR3 sequence is 14 residues long. The CDR3 coding sequence is TGTGCCAGCAGCGGACGACAGGAAAGCGAAAAACTGTTTTTT. It encodes CASSGRQESEKLFF.

The rearrangement uses TRBV15 and TRBJ2-3; possibly TRBD1 for D (6 bases). Germline values: CDR1 LNHNV, CDR2 YYDKDF (reference sequence). The CDR3 has 16 amino acids. The V end lost 4 bases, the J end lost 2 bases, and 16 bases lay between the germline ends. This CDR3 reads CATSMYRARVTDTQYF. CDR3 bases: TGTGCCACCAGCATGTACAGGGCCCGGGTCACAGATACGCAGTATTTT.

The chain joins TRBV13 to TRBJ2-3; TRBD2 matches 8 bases. The ends lost 7 bases at V and 5 bases at J; junction bases unmatched: 8. The CDR3 is 14 residues long. The V gene's germline CDR1 is PRHDT and CDR2 FYEKMQ (reference sequence). The CDR3 loop reads CASTSGRGEDTQYF. The CDR3, as DNA: TGTGCCAGCACCTCCGGGCGGGGGGAAGATACGCAGTATTTT.

CDR3 sequence reads: CASSLGANSPLHF. The CDR3 nucleotides read TGTGCCAGCAGTTTAGGGGCCAATTCACCCCTCCACTTT. The rearrangement uses TRBV12-3 or TRBV12-4 and TRBJ1-6; unclear D gene. This CDR3 has 13 residues. The V gene lost 1 base and the J gene lost 7 bases, with 5 bases spanning the gap.

J is TRBJ2-3 and V is TRBV11-2, with TRBD2 matching over 12 bases. The V gene's germline CDR1 is SGHAT and CDR2 FQNNGV. Losses at the gene ends were 5 bases for V and 4 bases for J; bases not matched to a gene: 4. The CDR3 length is 15 residues. This CDR3 reads CASSTRLAGADTQYF. The CDR3 nucleotides read TGTGCCAGCAGCACCCGACTAGCGGGGGCAGATACGCAGTATTTT.

At least ten counts were recorded for this clone. The same CDR3 is also encoded by other DNA sequences in this sample. This chain links TRBV7-2 with TRBJ1-2; D perhaps matches TRBD1 (6 bases). Germline V gives CDR1 SGHTA, CDR2 FQGNSA. This CDR3 has 13 residues. V lost 6 bases and J 1 base, leaving 9 bases between the germline ends. The CDR3 nucleotides read TGTGCCAGCAGTCTAGGGGGTAACTATGGCTACACCTTC. Translation: CASSLGGNYGYTF.

This chain joins TRBV6-5 and TRBJ2-6; D is perhaps TRBD2 (5 bases). Trimming pared 4 bases from V and 0 bases from J, leaving 10 bases between. The CDR3 runs to 16 residues. Germline V gene sequence: CDR1 MNHEY, CDR2 SVGAGI. CDR3 nucleotide sequence: TGTGCCAGCAGTTTCTTAAGCGGCTCTGGGGCCAACGTCCTGACTTTC. It yields the protein CASSFLSGSGANVLTF.

The gene calls are TRBV5-6 and TRBJ1-2; the match to TRBD1 covers 10 bases. V gave up 4 bases and J gave up 7 bases; unmatched junction bases: 4. This CDR3 has 13 amino acids. CDR1 SGHDT and CDR2 YYEEEE come from the germline V gene. Here the CDR3 reads CASSPGQGIGYTF. CDR3 DNA sequence: TGTGCCAGCAGCCCGGGACAGGGGATTGGCTACACCTTC.

This sequence joins TRBV12-3 or TRBV12-4 and TRBJ1-2; D is unclear. CDR3 length: 12 amino acids. V lost 3 bases and J lost 8, with 10 bases in between. The CDR3 region is CASSFSGRGYTF. The CDR3 DNA sequence: TGTGCCAGCAGTTTTTCGGGAAGAGGCTACACCTTC.

The V and J genes are TRBV6-5 and TRBJ2-7; 7 nucleotides align to TRBD1. This CDR3 region has 14 residues. CDR1 and CDR2 (germline): MNHEY, SVGAGI. The V and J ends lost 7 bases and 1 base, in that order; junction bases with no gene match: 7. CDR3 residues: CASTLTRGSYEQYF. Written as DNA, the CDR3 is TGTGCCAGCACTCTTACCAGGGGGTCCTACGAGCAGTACTTC.

The chain employs TRBV5-1 and TRBJ2-1, with 9 positions matching TRBD2. V shed 1 base, J shed 8 bases, and the junction held 7 bases outside the gene matches. The CDR3 consists of 15 residues. Germline V CDR1 and CDR2: SGHRS, YFSETQ. The CDR3 spells CASSLSGLAGDEQFF. Here the CDR3 DNA reads TGCGCCAGCAGCTTGTCGGGACTAGCAGGTGATGAGCAGTTCTTC.

The chain links TRBV9 to TRBJ2-7; weak D call: TRBD1 (5 bases). The CDR3 length is 14 residues. Germline V gene sequence: CDR1 SGDLS, CDR2 YYNGEE. Trimming removed 1 base at V and 3 bases at J, with 11 bases between. CDR3 in amino acids: CASSVTQENYEQYF. CDR3 coding DNA: TGTGCCAGCAGCGTAACACAGGAGAACTACGAGCAGTACTTC. Variable domain in full (rest from reference TRBV9 and TRBJ2-7): DSGVTQTPKHLITATGQRVTLRCSPRSGDLSVYWYQQSLDQGLQFLIQYYNGEERAKGNILERFSAQQFPDLHSELNLSSLELGDSALYFCASSVTQENYEQYFGPGTRLTVT.

The V and J genes are TRBV6-5 and TRBJ1-4; D not certain. The CDR3 is 15 residues long. From germline, CDR1 is MNHEY and CDR2 SVGAGI. Trimming removed 5 bases at V and 5 bases at J, with 15 bases between. In DNA, the CDR3 is TGTGCCAGCAGTAGGACCGGGAAATGGAATGAAAAACTGTTTTTT. Amino acids: CASSRTGKWNEKLFF.

V usage is TRBV24-1 and J usage is TRBJ1-2, with 8 positions matching TRBD1. From germline, CDR1 is KGHDR and CDR2 SFDVKD. The CDR3 contains 16 residues. Losses at the gene ends were 4 bases for V and 4 bases for J; bases not matched to a gene: 10. DNA of the CDR3: TGTGCCACCAGTGACTCAACGGGACAGGATGGCTATGGCTACACCTTC. Residues: CATSDSTGQDGYGYTF.

The gene calls are TRBV2 and TRBJ2-7; D perhaps matches TRBD2 (5 bases). The CDR3 consists of 16 residues. Germline CDR1 SNHLY, CDR2 FYNNEI. Trimming removed 4 bases at V and 2 bases at J, with 18 bases between. CDR3 DNA sequence: TGTGCCAGCAGTGGGGGAGCCGGCGGGCCCCCCTACGAGCAGTACTTC. Translating gives CASSGGAGGPPYEQYF.